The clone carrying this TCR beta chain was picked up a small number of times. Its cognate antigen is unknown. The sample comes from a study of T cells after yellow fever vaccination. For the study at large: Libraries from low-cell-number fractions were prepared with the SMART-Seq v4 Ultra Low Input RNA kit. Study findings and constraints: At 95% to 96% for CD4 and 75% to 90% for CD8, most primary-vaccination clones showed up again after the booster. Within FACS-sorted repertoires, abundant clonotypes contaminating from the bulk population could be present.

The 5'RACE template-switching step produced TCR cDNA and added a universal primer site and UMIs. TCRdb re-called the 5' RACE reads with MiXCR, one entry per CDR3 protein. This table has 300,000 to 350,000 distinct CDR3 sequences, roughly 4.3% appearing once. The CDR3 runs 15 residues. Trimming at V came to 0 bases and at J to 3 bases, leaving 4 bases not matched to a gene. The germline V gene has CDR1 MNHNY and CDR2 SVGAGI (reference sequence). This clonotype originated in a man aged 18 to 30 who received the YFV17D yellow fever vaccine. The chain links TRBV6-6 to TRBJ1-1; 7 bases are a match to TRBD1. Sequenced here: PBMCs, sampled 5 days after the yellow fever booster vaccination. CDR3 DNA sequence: TGTGCCAGCAGTTACTCAGGGGGCCTAGACACTGAAGCTTTCTTT. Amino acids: CASSYSGGLDTEAFF.